One and the same sample provided the 23 T cell receptor beta chains below, sequenced in a study of blood T cell repertoires in COVID-19. Clones were sequenced by immunoSEQ multiplex PCR, and TCRdb holds only the in-frame ones, with some missing. The sample carries some 90,000 clones, approximately 90% recorded once. The sequencing sample was made of peripheral blood. All receptors derive from a man in his fifties with acute or convalescent COVID-19.

The chain has TRBV28 and TRBJ1-2; D uncertain. The V end lost 3 bases, the J end lost 2 bases, and 10 bases lay between the germline ends. Looked up from germline, CDR1 is MDHEN and CDR2 is SYDVKM. The CDR3 is 14 residues long. The CDR3 DNA sequence: TGTGCCAGCAGTTTCGGGGTAGGCAACTATGGCTACACCTTC. This gives the protein CASSFGVGNYGYTF.

A single count supports this clone. The V call is TRBV3-1 (or the pseudogene TRBV3-2), the J call TRBJ1-2, with TRBD1 matching 7 bases. The CDR3 length is 14 residues. The ends lost 3 bases at V and 7 bases at J; junction bases unmatched: 8. Per the germline V gene, CDR1 is LGHDT and CDR2 is YNNKEL (reference sequence). The CDR3 spells CASSQPGQPSGYTF. The CDR3 DNA reads TGTGCCAGCAGCCAGCCGGGACAGCCATCTGGCTACACCTTC.

The rearrangement links TRBV12-3 or TRBV12-4 to TRBJ2-5, with D maybe TRBD2 (5 bases). The CDR3 length is 13 residues. V lost 3 bases and J 4 bases, leaving 9 bases between the germline ends. The CDR3 spells CASSFRGSETQYF. DNA of the CDR3: TGTGCCAGCAGTTTCCGGGGATCAGAGACCCAGTACTTC.

The chain joins TRBV30 to TRBJ2-7; 10 nucleotides match TRBD1. The CDR3 sequence is 14 residues long. The V gene's germline CDR1 is GTSNPN and CDR2 SVGIG (reference sequence). With 4 bases clipped from V and 5 bases from J, the junction kept 8 bases outside the gene matches. CDR3 amino acids: CAWNSGTGANEQYF. CDR3 bases: TGTGCCTGGAATTCCGGGACAGGGGCCAACGAGCAGTACTTC.

The rearrangement joins TRBV15 to TRBJ1-3; 10 positions match TRBD1. The germline CDR1 and CDR2 sequences are LNHNV and YYDKDF (reference sequence). This CDR3 contains 18 residues. V was clipped by 6 bases and J by 3 bases; unmatched bases: 14. The CDR3 is CATRGGTGDSSVGNTIYF. The CDR3 region has the DNA TGTGCCACCAGAGGGGGGACAGGGGATTCATCCGTTGGAAACACCATATATTTT.

This sequence joins TRBV14 and TRBJ1-4, with D hard to call. V lost 3 bases to trimming and J lost 7 bases, with 9 bases between them. This CDR3 has 13 amino acids. In germline, CDR1 is SGHDN, CDR2 FVKESK. Here the CDR3 reads CASSQAAGEKLFF. In DNA form, the CDR3 reads TGTGCCAGCAGCCAGGCCGCGGGTGAAAAACTGTTTTTT.

J is TRBJ1-4 and V is TRBV7-9; D unclear. Germline V gene sequence: CDR1 SEHNR, CDR2 FQNEAQ (reference sequence). This CDR3 contains 14 residues. V was cut by 6 bases and J by 6 bases, with 14 bases left in between. For the CDR3, the DNA is TGTGCCAGCAGTCTCGAGGGTTGGGATGAAAAACTGTTTTTT. Its protein product is CASSLEGWDEKLFF.

V is TRBV7-6 and J is TRBJ2-1; 13 bases align to TRBD2. Germline values: CDR1 SGHVS, CDR2 FNYEAQ. Trimming cost V 2 bases and J 0 bases; bases outside gene matches: 10. This CDR3 region has 20 residues. CDR3: CASSLLPGTSGMSSYNEQFF. In DNA form, the CDR3 reads TGTGCCAGCAGCTTACTCCCGGGGACTAGCGGGATGAGCTCCTACAATGAGCAGTTCTTC.

This clone has a single count. The V call is TRBV29-1, the J call TRBJ2-2; 8 bases map to TRBD2. CDR1 is SQVTM, CDR2 ANQGSEA, per germline. The CDR3 covers 12 residues. The V and J ends lost 7 bases and 6 bases, in that order; junction bases with no gene match: 4. The CDR3 nucleotides are TGCAGCGCCGGGGGGGGCGCCGGGGAGCTGTTTTTT. Protein sequence: CSAGGGAGELFF.

This chain joins TRBV7-2 and TRBJ2-1; 11 bases are shared with TRBD1. The CDR3 is 15 amino acids. From germline, CDR1 is SGHTA and CDR2 FQGNSA. With V trimmed by 5 bases and J by 11 bases, 11 bases remained unmatched. The CDR3 nucleotides are TGTGCCAGCAGCAAACGGGACAGGGGGGGCATCAAGCAGTTCTTC. Translated: CASSKRDRGGIKQFF.

The chain is built from TRBV5-5 and TRBJ2-7; 9 bases agree with TRBD1. Unmatched junction bases numbered 14, after V lost 0 bases and J lost 4 bases. The CDR3 contains 18 residues. CDR1 and CDR2 from the germline V gene are SGHKS and YYEKEE (reference sequence). The CDR3 here is CASSLGEIGDREDYEQYV. As DNA, the CDR3 is TGTGCCAGCAGCTTGGGTGAGATTGGGGACAGGGAGGATTACGAGCAGTACGTC.

The chain couples TRBV7-9 to TRBJ2-5, with D possibly being TRBD2 (6 bases). CDR1 is SEHNR and CDR2 is FQNEAQ in the germline V gene (reference sequence). CDR3 length equals 15 residues. The ends were cut back, 2 bases at V and 3 bases at J, with 13 bases in the middle. This chain's CDR3 is CASSLTSLVKETQYF. The CDR3 nucleotides are TGTGCCAGCAGCTTAACTAGCCTCGTAAAAGAGACCCAGTACTTC.

CDR3 coding DNA: TGCGCCAGCAGTCGCGGGGAGCAGGGGGAATATGGCTACACCTTC. This sequence encodes CASSRGEQGEYGYTF. The chain uses TRBV4-1 and TRBJ1-2; TRBD1 aligns across 7 bases. Germline CDR1 MGHRA, CDR2 YSYEKL. The V and J ends lost 6 bases and 5 bases, in that order; junction bases with no gene match: 12. The CDR3 has 15 amino acids.

J is TRBJ1-3 and V is TRBV30, with TRBD1 matching 9 bases. This CDR3 has 15 amino acids. V lost 1 base, J lost 1 base, and 2 bases stayed unmatched. Germline CDR1 is GTSNPN and CDR2 is SVGIG (reference sequence). This CDR3 reads CAWSDGQGSGNTIYF. The CDR3 DNA reads TGTGCCTGGAGTGACGGACAGGGGTCTGGAAACACCATATATTTT.

The gene calls are TRBV19 and TRBJ1-1, with 9 positions matching TRBD1. Per germline, CDR1 LNHDA and CDR2 SQIVND (reference sequence). The V segment lost 4 bases and the J segment 3 bases; nucleotides outside the gene matches: 9. The CDR3 extends over 16 amino acids. The CDR3 sequence is CASSRRTGTGYTEAFF. In DNA, the CDR3 is TGTGCCAGTAGTAGAAGAACCGGGACAGGGTACACTGAAGCTTTCTTT. Combining the CDR3 with reference TRBV19 and TRBJ1-1 gives the whole variable domain DGGITQSPKYLFRKEGQNVTLSCEQNLNHDAMYWYRQDPGQGLRLIYYSQIVNDFQKGDIAEGYSVSREKKESFPLTVTSAQKNPTAFYLCASSRRTGTGYTEAFFGQGTRLTVV.

CDR3: CATSSPPGRAQYF. The CDR3 nucleotides read TGTGCCACCAGCTCCCCTCCTGGGCGGGCCCAGTACTTC. The rearrangement uses TRBV15 and TRBJ2-5; TRBD2 is a possible D gene (5 bases). CDR3 size: 13 residues. Germline loops: CDR1 LNHNV, CDR2 YYDKDF (reference sequence). Trimming took 5 bases from V and 9 from J, leaving 16 bases between them.

In its sample, this clone was seen once. The chain uses TRBV19 and TRBJ2-1; 8 bases are a match to TRBD1. Germline CDR1 reads LNHDA; CDR2 reads SQIVND (reference sequence). Trimming removed 6 bases from V and 15 bases from J; junction bases left unmatched: 10. CDR3 length equals 12 residues. The CDR3 nucleotides are TGTGCCAGTAGCCCGGACAGGGCCGGTTGGTTCTTC. This gives the protein CASSPDRAGWFF. The full variable domain, with the rest looked up from reference TRBV19 and TRBJ2-1, is DGGITQSPKYLFRKEGQNVTLSCEQNLNHDAMYWYRQDPGQGLRLIYYSQIVNDFQKGDIAEGYSVSREKKESFPLTVTSAQKNPTAFYLCASSPDRAGWFFGPGTRLTVL.

The rearrangement links TRBV6-5 to TRBJ2-1, with 9 bases matching TRBD1. With V trimmed by 6 bases and J by 5 bases, 8 bases remained unmatched. The CDR3 is made up of 15 amino acids. The germline V gene encodes CDR1 MNHEY and CDR2 SVGAGI. CDR3 region: CASSSLGQGNNEQFF. In DNA, the CDR3 is TGTGCCAGCAGCTCCTTGGGACAGGGAAACAATGAGCAGTTCTTC.

CDR3 sequence: CASSQASGEGHEQYF. The CDR3, as DNA: TGTGCCAGCAGCCAAGCTTCGGGAGAGGGTCACGAGCAGTACTTC. The chain is built from TRBV3-1 (or the pseudogene TRBV3-2) and TRBJ2-7; a possible D gene is TRBD2 (6 bases). V lost 1 base and J lost 5, with 15 bases in between. Per germline, CDR1 LGHDT and CDR2 YNNKEL (reference sequence). This CDR3 has 15 amino acids.

J is TRBJ2-1 and V is TRBV9, with D maybe TRBD2 (5 bases). Looked up from germline, CDR1 is SGDLS and CDR2 is YYNGEE. Trimming shortened V by 0 bases and J by 1 base, and 11 bases separated the two germline ends. CDR3 length: 16 residues. Here the CDR3 reads CASSVDTGRSYNEQFF. In DNA, the CDR3 is TGTGCCAGCAGCGTAGATACGGGGAGATCCTACAATGAGCAGTTCTTC.

This sequence joins TRBV28 and TRBJ1-5; D unclear. The germline V and J ends were trimmed by 3 bases and 4 bases, with 13 bases remaining between them. Germline assignment: CDR1 MDHEN and CDR2 SYDVKM. There are 15 residues in the CDR3. The chain's CDR3 is CASSFSWRNNQPQHF. CDR3 DNA sequence: TGTGCCAGCAGTTTCTCCTGGCGGAATAATCAGCCCCAGCATTTT.

V gene TRBV11-2 combines with J gene TRBJ1-4, with D possibly being TRBD1 (5 bases). This CDR3 is 14 amino acids long. Germline V gene lookup returns CDR1 SGHAT and CDR2 FQNNGV. Trimming cost V 5 bases and J 2 bases, with 9 bases left between them. The CDR3, as DNA: TGTGCCAGCAGCCCGCGGGACACTAATGAAAAACTGTTTTTT. Its protein is CASSPRDTNEKLFF.

The chain carries TRBV3-1 (or the pseudogene TRBV3-2) and TRBJ2-1; TRBD2 agrees at 9 bases. Germline-derived CDR1 and CDR2 are LGHDT and YNNKEL (reference sequence). This CDR3 comprises 15 residues. Unmatched junction bases numbered 4, after V lost 1 base and J lost 6 bases. Written as DNA, the CDR3 is TGTGCCAGCAGCCAAGTCCTAGCGGGACCCAATGAGCAGTTCTTC. Protein product: CASSQVLAGPNEQFF.